This TCR beta chain was sequenced in a study of T cells expressing NK-cell markers. Germline V gene lookup returns CDR1 SGHRS and CDR2 YFSETQ. This CDR3 has 15 residues. TCRdb re-called the 5' RACE reads; one entry per CDR3 protein, DNA not given. The sample's table shows about 170,000 distinct CDR3 sequences. This chain links TRBV5-1 with TRBJ1-5; TCRdb returns TRBD1, unconfirmable since there is no DNA. The sequence was collected from a man aged 18-70 years in good health. Sample: blood T cells: a sorted CD56 or NKG2C T cell subset, CD4+ or CD8+ T cells, or bulk PBMC T cells (not recorded which). The CDR3 protein is CASSPYAGGEQPQHF.